This section outlines one T cell receptor beta chain sequence together with its context. Its antigen remains unidentified. These data originate in a study of cytomegalovirus exposure and HLA in healthy donors. Findings and limits, study-wide: Later analysis suggested links between common viral pathogens and several top significant clusters. A few V segments could not be told apart, such as TRBV6-2 and TRBV6-3, and were left out. An Asian-associated ancestry cluster reportedly showed fewer N-insertions than the approximately 660-donor mean in a later analysis. TCR beta sequences reportedly predicted most subjects' HLA-A and HLA-B alleles accurately.

CDR3 length equals 15 residues. Germline V gene lookup returns CDR1 SGDLS and CDR2 YYNGEE. Trimming left V 7 bases short and J 5 bases short, with 21 bases between. The PCR employed 60 Vbeta primers together with 13 Jbeta primers. TCRdb keeps only in-frame clones here, not all; method: immunoSEQ multiplex PCR. Counted here are about 210,000 clones, approximately 80% occurring once; the ten biggest clones make up 2.5% to 3%. V and J are TRBV9 and TRBJ1-2, with D unclear. The specimen sequenced was PBMCs. The receptor's source is a man younger than 40 in good health and CMV-seronegative. The CDR3 DNA reads TGTGCCAGCGGGTCCGCACGAGGCACTATATATGGCTACACCTTC. This codes for CASGSARGTIYGYTF.